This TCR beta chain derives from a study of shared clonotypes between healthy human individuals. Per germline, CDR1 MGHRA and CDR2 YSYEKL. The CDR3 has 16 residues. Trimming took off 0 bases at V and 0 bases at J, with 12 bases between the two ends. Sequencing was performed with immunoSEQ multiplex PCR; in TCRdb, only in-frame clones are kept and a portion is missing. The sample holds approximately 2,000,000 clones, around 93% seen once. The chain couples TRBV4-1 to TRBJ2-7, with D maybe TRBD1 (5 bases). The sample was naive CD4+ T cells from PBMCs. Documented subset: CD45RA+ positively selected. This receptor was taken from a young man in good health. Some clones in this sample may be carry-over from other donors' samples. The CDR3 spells CASSQEGRTSSYEQYF. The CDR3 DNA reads TGCGCCAGCAGCCAAGAGGGGCGAACGAGCTCCTACGAGCAGTACTTC.